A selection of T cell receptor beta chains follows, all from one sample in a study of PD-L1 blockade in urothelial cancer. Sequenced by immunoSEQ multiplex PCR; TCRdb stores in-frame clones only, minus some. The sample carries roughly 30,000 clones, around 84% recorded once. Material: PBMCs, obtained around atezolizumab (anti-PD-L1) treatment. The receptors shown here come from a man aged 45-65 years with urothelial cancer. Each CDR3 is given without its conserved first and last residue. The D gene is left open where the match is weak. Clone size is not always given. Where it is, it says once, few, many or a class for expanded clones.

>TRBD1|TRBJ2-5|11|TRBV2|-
ATSTGVGETQY
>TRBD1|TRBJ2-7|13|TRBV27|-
ASSFLGGGLGEQY
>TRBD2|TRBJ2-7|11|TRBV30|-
AWSASLADEQY
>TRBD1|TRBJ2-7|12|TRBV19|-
ASSIRDRTYEQY
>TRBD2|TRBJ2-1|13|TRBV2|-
ATKEGSGGYNEQF
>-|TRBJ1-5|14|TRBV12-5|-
ASGSTTGTPGQPQH
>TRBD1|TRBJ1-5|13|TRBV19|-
ASSVTGAIRQPQH
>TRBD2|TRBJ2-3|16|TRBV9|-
ASSVAGRRGGNTDTQY
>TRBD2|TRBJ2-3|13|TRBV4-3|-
ASSPLAGQGDTQY
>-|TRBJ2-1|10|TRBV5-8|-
ASNPRGNEQF
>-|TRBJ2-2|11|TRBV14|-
ASRMGGTGELF
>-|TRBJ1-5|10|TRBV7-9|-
ASSYEIQPQH
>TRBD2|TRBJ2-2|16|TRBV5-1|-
ASSPSGSGETNTGELF
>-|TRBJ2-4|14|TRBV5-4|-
ASSGAGSPKENIQY
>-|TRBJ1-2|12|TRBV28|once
ASSLAGLDYGYT
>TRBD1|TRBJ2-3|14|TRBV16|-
ASSLPTGSTTDTQY
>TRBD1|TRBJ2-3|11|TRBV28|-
ASSQDRFDTQY
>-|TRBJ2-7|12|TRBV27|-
ASRFRGLTYEQY
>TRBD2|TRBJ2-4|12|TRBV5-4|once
ASSTGGGGNIQY
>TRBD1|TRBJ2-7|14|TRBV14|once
ASSQDWDRGSDEQY
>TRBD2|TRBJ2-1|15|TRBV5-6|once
ASSLWLAGGSYNEQF
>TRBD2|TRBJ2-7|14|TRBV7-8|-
ASGQGGGNYPYEQY
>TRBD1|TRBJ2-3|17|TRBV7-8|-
ASSLERRWTGTSTDTQY
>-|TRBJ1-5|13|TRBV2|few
ASRGAEGLVQPQH
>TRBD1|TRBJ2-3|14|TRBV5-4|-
ASSSSRDRGTDTQY
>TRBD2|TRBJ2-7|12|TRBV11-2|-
ASSLTSGDYEQY
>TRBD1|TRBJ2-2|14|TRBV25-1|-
ASKSRGGNLAGELF
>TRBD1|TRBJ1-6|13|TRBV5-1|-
ASSGGTGINSPLH
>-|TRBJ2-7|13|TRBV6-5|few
ASSTGTPPSYEQY
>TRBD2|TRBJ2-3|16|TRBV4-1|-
ASSQDLLAGGLTDTQY
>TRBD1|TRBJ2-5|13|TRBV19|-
ASSPPDRAQETQY
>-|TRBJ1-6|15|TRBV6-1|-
ASSGSLSGARNSPLH
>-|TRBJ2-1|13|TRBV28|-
ASSFLAGGPYEQF
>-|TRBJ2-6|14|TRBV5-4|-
ASSFRRGSGANVLT
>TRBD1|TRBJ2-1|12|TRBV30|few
AWSRDRGYNEQF
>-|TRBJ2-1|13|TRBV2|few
ASSPRQKSYNEQF
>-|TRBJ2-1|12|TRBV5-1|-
ASKAEDDWNEQF
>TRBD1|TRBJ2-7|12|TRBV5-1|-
ASSMDRISYEQY
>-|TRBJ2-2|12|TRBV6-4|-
ASSDGQNTGELF
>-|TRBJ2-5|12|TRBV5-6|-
ASSLGGPQETQY
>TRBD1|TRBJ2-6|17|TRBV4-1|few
ASSKGTGGRSSGANVLT
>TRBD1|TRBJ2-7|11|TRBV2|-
ASSGTGGYEQY
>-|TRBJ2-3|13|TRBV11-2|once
ASSLGGGPTDTQY
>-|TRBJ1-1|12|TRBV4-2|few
ASSRQELNTEAF
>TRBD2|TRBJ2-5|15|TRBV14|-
ASSRGLAGHYQETQY
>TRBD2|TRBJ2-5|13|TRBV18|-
ASSPLAGEQETQY
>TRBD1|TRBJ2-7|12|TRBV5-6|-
ASSPLQGALEQY
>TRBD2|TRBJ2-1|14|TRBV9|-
ASSPNAGGPGNEQF
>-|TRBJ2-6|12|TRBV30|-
AWMGAQGANVLT
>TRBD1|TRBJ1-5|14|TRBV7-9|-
ASSKSGTANNQPQH
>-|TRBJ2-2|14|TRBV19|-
ASSIETVANTGELF
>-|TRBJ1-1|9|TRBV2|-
AGGLNTEAF
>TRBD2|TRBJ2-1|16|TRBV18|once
ASSRGTSGGTATNEQF
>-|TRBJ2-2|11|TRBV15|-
ATEELFTGELF
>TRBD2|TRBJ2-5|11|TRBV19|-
ASSPMGGETQY
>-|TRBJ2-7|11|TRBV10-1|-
ASSMGGSYEQY
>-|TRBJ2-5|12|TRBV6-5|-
ASSYSKGQETQY
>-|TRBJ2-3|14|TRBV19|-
ASSMGGGGITDTQY
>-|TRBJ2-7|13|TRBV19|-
ASSITFGGHYEQY
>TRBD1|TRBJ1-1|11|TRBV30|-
ASTGVWGTEAF